The present T cell receptor beta chain was sequenced within a study of blood T cell repertoires in COVID-19. In the study's own analysis: Reference gene primer amplification in the assay estimated nucleated cell counts. TCRdb keeps only in-frame clones here, not all; method: immunoSEQ multiplex PCR. The DNA was the basis for D and trimming; V, J and clone size are from that table. The sample holds some 300,000 clones; about 90% are singletons and the top ten take 1.8%. Germline CDR1 and CDR2: MGHDK and SYGVNS. V lost 2 bases, J lost 3 bases, and 6 bases stayed unmatched. This CDR3 is built from 15 residues. Seattle patients were enrolled while actively infected and followed longitudinally.

Sequenced material: peripheral blood. The clonotype was recovered from a woman under 40 with COVID-19, enrolled during active disease. The chain employs TRBV25-1 and TRBJ2-7; the match to TRBD2 covers 8 bases. DNA for the CDR3: TGTGCCAGCAGTGAACACGCGGGGGGCCGCTACGAGCAGTACTTC. As protein: CASSEHAGGRYEQYF.